This T cell receptor beta chain was observed in a study of blood T cell repertoires in COVID-19 (TCRdb year 2020). Broadly, across the study: Samples from collaborators originated in the United States, Italy and Spain and spanned both the acute and convalescent phases of COVID-19. The material from the prospective study consisted of cDNA or gDNA derived from T cells, B-cell-depleted T cells, or PBMCs. Subjects who had been exposed to COVID-19, were actively infected with it, or had recovered from it provided the deeply sampled blood TCRbeta repertoires that made up the dataset. The repertoires were released in a freely available public database intended as a resource for research on the immune response to SARS-CoV-2. The samples were drawn from two sources: the first 160 participants of the ongoing ImmuneRACE study, and 950 to 1,500 subjects contributed by 6 global collaborators. Nearly every sample came with metadata listing a de-identified subject ID, COVID-19 status, age in years and sex. Where available, HLA class I and class II types were taken from metadata supplied by the sample provider and were not determined by assay-based typing. General conclusions and limits of the study: Clinical and demographic metadata were provided uncurated, with the amount varying by source and participant.

Whole blood was collected in K2EDTA tubes by collaborating institutions according to the institutions' own protocols. Collaborator samples were shipped for TCRbeta analysis as frozen whole blood, isolated PBMCs, or DNA extracted from either sample type. On this clone: Its antigen specificity is not known. One base away there is no much larger clone; base qualities are not given.

TCRbeta CDR3 regions were amplified from genomic DNA by means of the immunoSEQ Assay, a bias-controlled multiplex PCR. Concerning the study's data processing: The number of nucleated cells in each sample was estimated from the amplification of reference gene primers within the assay. To quantify the absolute abundance of each unique TCRbeta CDR3 rearrangement, sequence reads were collapsed and filtered. For each sample, productive Simpson clonality was calculated as the square root of Simpson's diversity index across productive rearrangements. Sourced from immuneACCESS, this table was stored by TCRdb with only in-frame sequences that have V and J called. A share of the clones is absent; for the studies checked, an unresolved V gene accounts for under half, and the remainder has no known explanation. D and trimming were read from the DNA, whereas the V and J calls and clone size are those reported in that table. The sample table lists fewer than 250,000 clones, over 75% of them with a count of one. The leading ten clones occupy less than 4.5% of the sample.

From the cysteine up to the phenylalanine, the CDR3 has a length of 17 residues. Just CDR3 DNA is preserved here, 51 bases in frame from base 1. In the germline V gene (reference sequence), CDR1 corresponds to SGHKS and CDR2 to YYEKEE. Trimming takes 1 base off V and 5 bases off J; junction bases not matched to a gene: 7. The chain employs TRBV5-5 and TRBJ1-4, and 11 bases in between align with TRBD1. Material: peripheral blood. This receptor was identified in a man aged 45-65 years with acute or convalescent COVID-19. The DNA reads as follows: TGTGCCAGCAGCTTGCGGACAGGGGGCCGAGTGAATGAAAAACTGTTTTTT. Translated, this gives CASSLRTGGRVNEKLFF.